This TCR beta chain was sequenced during a study of molecular identifiers for immune sequencing clone quantification. On this clonotype itself: Since a much larger clone is just one base distant, this may be a read error.

TCRdb re-analysed the PCR reads in MiXCR, keeping a single row per CDR3 protein. The sample yields approximately 60,000 distinct CDR3 sequences, around a fifth seen once. In germline, CDR1 is MNHNY, CDR2 SVGAGI (reference sequence). The V segment lost 5 bases and the J segment 5 bases; nucleotides outside the gene matches: 3. The CDR3 sequence is 14 residues long. V and J are TRBV6-6 and TRBJ1-5, with TRBD1 matching over 10 bases. Material: naive CD8+ T cells from blood, with Jurkat cell RNA spiked in. Subset here: FACS-sorted CD8+CD4-CCR7+CD45RA+ naive T cells. The TCR was taken from a human donor in good health. Some libraries in this study had Jurkat cell RNA spiked in. CDR3 in amino acids: CASSRQGADQPQHF. As DNA, the CDR3 is TGTGCCAGCAGTCGACAGGGGGCGGATCAGCCCCAGCATTTT.